This T cell receptor (beta chain) was documented in a study of post-analysis software for immune sequencing data. Overall study results and limits: Patients carried four or five TRBV segments more frequently than controls did, and TRBV5-6, TRBV5-1 and TRBV20-1 were among them.

As concerns this clonotype: Antigen: not known.

CDR1 LGHNA and CDR2 YNFKEQ come from the germline V gene. The germline V and J ends were trimmed by 0 bases and 2 bases, with 8 bases remaining between them. This CDR3 has 14 amino acids. Prepared TCR beta cDNA libraries contained unique molecular identifiers. MiXCR was run by TCRdb on the PCR reads, yielding one entry per CDR3 protein. The data contain roughly 410,000 distinct CDR3 sequences, 30% to 45% of them singletons. Sequencing used blood. The receptor comes from a girl under 18 with multiple sclerosis. V usage is TRBV4-2 and J usage is TRBJ2-7, with no clear D. Written as DNA, the CDR3 is TGTGCCAGCAGCCAAGATTCAGGCCCCTACGAGCAGTACTTC. Translation: CASSQDSGPYEQYF.